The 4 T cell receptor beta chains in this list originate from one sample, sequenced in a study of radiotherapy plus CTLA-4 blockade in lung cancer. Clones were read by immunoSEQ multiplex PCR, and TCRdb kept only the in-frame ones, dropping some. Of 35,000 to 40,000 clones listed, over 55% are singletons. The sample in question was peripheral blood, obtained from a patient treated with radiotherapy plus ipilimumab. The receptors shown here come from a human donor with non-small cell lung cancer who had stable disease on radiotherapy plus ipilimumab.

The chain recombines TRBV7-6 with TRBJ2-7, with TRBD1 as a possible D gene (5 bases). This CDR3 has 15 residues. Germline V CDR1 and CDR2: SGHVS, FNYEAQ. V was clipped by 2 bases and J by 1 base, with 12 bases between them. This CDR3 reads CASSLNSGSSYEQYF. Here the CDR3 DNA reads TGTGCCAGCAGCTTAAATTCAGGGTCTTCCTACGAGCAGTACTTC.

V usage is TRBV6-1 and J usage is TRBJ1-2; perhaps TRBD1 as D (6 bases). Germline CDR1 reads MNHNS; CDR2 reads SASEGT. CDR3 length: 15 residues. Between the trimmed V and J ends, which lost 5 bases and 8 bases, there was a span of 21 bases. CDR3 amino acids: CASSSYYSGEIGYTF. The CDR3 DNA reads TGTGCCAGCAGTTCTTACTACTCAGGGGAGATCGGCTACACCTTC.

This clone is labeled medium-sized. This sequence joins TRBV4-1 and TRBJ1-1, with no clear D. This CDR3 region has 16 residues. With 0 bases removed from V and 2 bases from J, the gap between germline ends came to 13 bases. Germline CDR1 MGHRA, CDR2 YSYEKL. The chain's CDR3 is CASSQDLEVVNTEAFF. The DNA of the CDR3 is TGCGCCAGCAGCCAAGATCTAGAGGTTGTAAACACTGAAGCTTTCTTT.

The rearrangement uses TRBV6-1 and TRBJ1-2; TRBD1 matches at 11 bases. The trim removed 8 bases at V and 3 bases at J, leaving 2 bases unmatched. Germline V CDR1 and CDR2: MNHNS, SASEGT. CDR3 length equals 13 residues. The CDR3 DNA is TGTGCCAGCCGGGACAGGGGGGACTATGGCTACACCTTC. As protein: CASRDRGDYGYTF.